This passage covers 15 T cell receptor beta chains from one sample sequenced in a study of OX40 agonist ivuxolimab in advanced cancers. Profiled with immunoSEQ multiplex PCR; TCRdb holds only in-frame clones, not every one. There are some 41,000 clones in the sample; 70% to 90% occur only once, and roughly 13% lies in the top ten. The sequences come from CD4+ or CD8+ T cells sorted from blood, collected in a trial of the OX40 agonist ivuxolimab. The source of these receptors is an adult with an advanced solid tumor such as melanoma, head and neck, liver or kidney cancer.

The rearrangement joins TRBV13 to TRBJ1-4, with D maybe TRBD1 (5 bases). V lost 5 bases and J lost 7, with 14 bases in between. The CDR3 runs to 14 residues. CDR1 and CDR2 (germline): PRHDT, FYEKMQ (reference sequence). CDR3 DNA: TGTGCCAGCAGCCCAAGGGGTTCGGGTGAAAAACTGTTTTTT. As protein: CASSPRGSGEKLFF.

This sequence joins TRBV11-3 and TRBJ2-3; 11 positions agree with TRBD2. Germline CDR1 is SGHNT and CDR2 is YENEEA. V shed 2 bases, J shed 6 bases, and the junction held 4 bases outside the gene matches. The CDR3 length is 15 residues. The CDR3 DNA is TGTGCCAGCAGCTTAACTAGCGGGGGCGCGGATACGCAGTATTTT. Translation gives CASSLTSGGADTQYF.

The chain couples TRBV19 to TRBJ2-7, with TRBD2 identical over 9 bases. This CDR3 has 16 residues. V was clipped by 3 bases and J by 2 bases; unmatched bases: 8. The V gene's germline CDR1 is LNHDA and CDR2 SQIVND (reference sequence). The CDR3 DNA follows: TGTGCCAGTAGTATGTGGGCTAGCGGGGCACCCTACGAGCAGTACTTC. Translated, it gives CASSMWASGAPYEQYF.

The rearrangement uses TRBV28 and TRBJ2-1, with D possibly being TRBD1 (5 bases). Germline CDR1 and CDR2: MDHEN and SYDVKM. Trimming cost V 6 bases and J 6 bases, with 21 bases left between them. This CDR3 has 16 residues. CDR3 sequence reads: CASRLQGYIQSNEQFF. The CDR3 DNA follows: TGTGCCAGCAGGTTGCAGGGATATATACAATCCAATGAGCAGTTCTTC.

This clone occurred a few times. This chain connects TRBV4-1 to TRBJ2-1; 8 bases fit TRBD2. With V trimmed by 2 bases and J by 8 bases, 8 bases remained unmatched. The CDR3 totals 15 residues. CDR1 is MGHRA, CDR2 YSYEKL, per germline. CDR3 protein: CASSQSPAGDYEQFF. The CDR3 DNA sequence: TGCGCCAGCAGCCAATCCCCAGCGGGAGATTATGAGCAGTTCTTC.

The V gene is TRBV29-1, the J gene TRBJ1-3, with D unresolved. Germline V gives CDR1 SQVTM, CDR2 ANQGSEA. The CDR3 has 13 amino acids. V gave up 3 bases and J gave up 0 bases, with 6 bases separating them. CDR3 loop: CSVDVASGNTIYF. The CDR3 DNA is TGCAGCGTTGACGTGGCCTCTGGAAACACCATATATTTT.

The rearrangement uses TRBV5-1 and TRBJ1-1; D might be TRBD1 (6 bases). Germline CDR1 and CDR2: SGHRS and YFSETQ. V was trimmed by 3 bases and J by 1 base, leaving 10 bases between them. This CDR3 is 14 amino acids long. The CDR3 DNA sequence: TGCGCCAGCAGCTGGGAGGGGGGGAACACTGAAGCTTTCTTT. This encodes CASSWEGGNTEAFF.

Written as DNA, the CDR3 is TGTGCCAGCAGTGAAGGGCAGGAAGGCGGGTACGAGCAGTACTTC. As protein: CASSEGQEGGYEQYF. The V and J genes are TRBV6-1 and TRBJ2-7; possibly TRBD2 for D (5 bases). V lost 1 base and J lost 4, with 14 bases in between. The germline gives CDR1 MNHNS, CDR2 SASEGT. This CDR3 comprises 15 residues.

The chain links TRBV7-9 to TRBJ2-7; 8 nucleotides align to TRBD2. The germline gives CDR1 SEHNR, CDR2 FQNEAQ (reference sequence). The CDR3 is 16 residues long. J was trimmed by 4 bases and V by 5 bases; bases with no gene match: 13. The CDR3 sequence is CASSPRVGRAIYEQYF. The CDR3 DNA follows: TGTGCCAGCAGCCCCCGGGTCGGGAGGGCCATATACGAGCAGTACTTC. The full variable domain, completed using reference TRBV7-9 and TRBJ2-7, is DTGVSQNPRHKITKRGQNVTFRCDPISEHNRLYWYRQTLGQGPEFLTYFQNEAQLEKSRLLSDRFSAERPKGSFSTLEIQRTEQGDSAMYLCASSPRVGRAIYEQYFGPGTRLTVT.

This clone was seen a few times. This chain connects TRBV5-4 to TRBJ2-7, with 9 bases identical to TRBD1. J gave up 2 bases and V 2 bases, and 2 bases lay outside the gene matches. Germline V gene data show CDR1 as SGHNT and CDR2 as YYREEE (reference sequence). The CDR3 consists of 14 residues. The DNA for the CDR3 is TGTGCCAGCAGCTTCGGACAGGGGACCTACGAGCAGTACTTC. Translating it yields CASSFGQGTYEQYF.

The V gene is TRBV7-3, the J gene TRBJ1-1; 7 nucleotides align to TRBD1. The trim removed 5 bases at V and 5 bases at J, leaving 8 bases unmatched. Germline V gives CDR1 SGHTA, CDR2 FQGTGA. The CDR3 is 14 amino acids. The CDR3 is CASSATGADTEAFF. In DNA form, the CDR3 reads TGTGCCAGCAGCGCTACAGGGGCGGATACTGAAGCTTTCTTT.

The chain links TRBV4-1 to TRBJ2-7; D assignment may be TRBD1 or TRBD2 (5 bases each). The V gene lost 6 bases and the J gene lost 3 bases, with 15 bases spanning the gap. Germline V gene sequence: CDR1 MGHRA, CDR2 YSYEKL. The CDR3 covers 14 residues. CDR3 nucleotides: TGCGCCAGCAGTAGGGGAGCAGTGGGCTACGAGCAGTACTTC. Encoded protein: CASSRGAVGYEQYF.

The CDR3 region is CASSLSVGPNEQFF. In DNA, the CDR3 is TGCGCCAGCAGCTTAAGCGTGGGTCCAAATGAGCAGTTCTTC. V and J are TRBV5-1 and TRBJ2-1, with no clear D. Trimming stripped 2 bases from V and 7 bases from J, with 13 bases between. The CDR3 length is 14 residues. Germline values: CDR1 SGHRS, CDR2 YFSETQ.

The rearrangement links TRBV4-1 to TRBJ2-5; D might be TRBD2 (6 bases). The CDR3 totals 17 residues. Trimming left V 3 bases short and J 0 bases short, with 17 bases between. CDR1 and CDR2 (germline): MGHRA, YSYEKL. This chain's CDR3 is CASSQLGGGTHQETQYF. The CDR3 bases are TGCGCCAGCAGCCAGCTGGGTGGCGGGACGCACCAAGAGACCCAGTACTTC.

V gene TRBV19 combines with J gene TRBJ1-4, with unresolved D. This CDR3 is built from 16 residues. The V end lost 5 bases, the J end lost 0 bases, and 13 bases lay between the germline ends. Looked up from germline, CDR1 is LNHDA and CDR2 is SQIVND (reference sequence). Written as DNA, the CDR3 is TGTGCCAGTAGTCCCCCCGGGCCCACAACTAATGAAAAACTGTTTTTT. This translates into CASSPPGPTTNEKLFF. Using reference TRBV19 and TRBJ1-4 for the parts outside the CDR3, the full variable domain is DGGITQSPKYLFRKEGQNVTLSCEQNLNHDAMYWYRQDPGQGLRLIYYSQIVNDFQKGDIAEGYSVSREKKESFPLTVTSAQKNPTAFYLCASSPPGPTTNEKLFFGSGTQLSVL.